This T cell receptor beta chain was recorded in a study of blood T cell repertoires in COVID-19. Study details: The analysed material was cDNA or gDNA that came from T cells, B-cell-depleted T cells, or PBMCs.

Clones were read by immunoSEQ multiplex PCR, and TCRdb kept only the in-frame ones, dropping some. The table lists just under 65,000 clones, roughly 82% of them singletons, with less than 6% in the top ten. This CDR3 has 13 residues. In germline, CDR1 is SGHDT, CDR2 YYEEEE. V was shortened by 1 base and J by 4 bases, with 9 bases between the two germline ends. Sequences were obtained from peripheral blood. The source of this sequence is a human donor in a cohort sampled during active COVID-19. V gene TRBV5-6 combines with J gene TRBJ2-7; D not resolved. CDR3 residues: CASSLLVTYEQYF. DNA for the CDR3: TGTGCCAGCAGCTTGCTAGTAACATACGAGCAGTACTTC.